This T cell receptor (beta chain) was observed in a study of T cells in localized non-small cell lung cancer. Produced via immunoSEQ multiplex PCR; TCRdb's table is partial and in-frame only. The data show tens of thousands of clones, about 87% seen once. The germline V gene encodes CDR1 SGHTA and CDR2 FQGNSA. The CDR3 contains 14 residues. V lost 3 bases, J lost 4 bases, and 12 bases lay in between. General study points: Uninvolved adjacent lung, not tumor, had the highest T cell clonality.

Comments on this clone: Its target is unknown.

Sequences were derived from peripheral blood, sampled before any cancer treatment. This chain joins TRBV7-2 and TRBJ1-2, with D perhaps TRBD1 (5 bases). This sequence originates from a woman aged 35 to 70 with stage I lung adenocarcinoma. CDR3: CASSFADSSYGYTF. The CDR3 region has the DNA TGTGCCAGCAGCTTTGCCGACAGTTCCTATGGCTACACCTTC.